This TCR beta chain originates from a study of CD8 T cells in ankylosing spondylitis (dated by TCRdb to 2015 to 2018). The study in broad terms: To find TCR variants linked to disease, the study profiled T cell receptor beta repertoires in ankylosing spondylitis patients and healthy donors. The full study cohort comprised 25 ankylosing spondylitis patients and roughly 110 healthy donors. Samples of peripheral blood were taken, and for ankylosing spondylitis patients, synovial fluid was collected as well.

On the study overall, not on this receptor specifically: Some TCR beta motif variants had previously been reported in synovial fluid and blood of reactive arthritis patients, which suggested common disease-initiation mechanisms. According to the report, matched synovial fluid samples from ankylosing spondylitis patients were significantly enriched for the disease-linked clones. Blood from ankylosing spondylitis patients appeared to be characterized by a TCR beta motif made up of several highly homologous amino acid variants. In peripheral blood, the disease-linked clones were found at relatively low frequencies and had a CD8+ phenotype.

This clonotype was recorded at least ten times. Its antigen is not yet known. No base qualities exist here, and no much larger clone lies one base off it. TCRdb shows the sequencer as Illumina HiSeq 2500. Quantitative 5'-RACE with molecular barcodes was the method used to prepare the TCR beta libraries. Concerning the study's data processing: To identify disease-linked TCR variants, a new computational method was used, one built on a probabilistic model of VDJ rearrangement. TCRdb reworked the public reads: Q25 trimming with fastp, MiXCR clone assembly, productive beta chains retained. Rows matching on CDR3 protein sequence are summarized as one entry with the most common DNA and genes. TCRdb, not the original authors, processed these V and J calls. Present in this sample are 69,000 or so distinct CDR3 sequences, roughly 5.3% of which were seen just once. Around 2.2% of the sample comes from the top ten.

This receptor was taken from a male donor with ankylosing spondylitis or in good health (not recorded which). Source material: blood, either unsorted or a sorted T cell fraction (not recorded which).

The CDR3 reads as follows: CASSFGVNTGELFF. The base sequence is TGTGCCAGCAGCTTCGGGGTAAACACCGGGGAGCTGTTTTTT. Here the chain combines TRBV11-2 and TRBJ2-2, and TRBD2 may be the D gene, going by 5 matching bases. V drops 3 bases and J drops 2 bases, leaving 7 bases in between. The CDR3 runs 14 residues from the cysteine to the phenylalanine. CDR3 DNA only is kept here, 42 bases in frame from base 1. The germline V gene gives CDR1 as SGHAT and CDR2 as FQNNGV.